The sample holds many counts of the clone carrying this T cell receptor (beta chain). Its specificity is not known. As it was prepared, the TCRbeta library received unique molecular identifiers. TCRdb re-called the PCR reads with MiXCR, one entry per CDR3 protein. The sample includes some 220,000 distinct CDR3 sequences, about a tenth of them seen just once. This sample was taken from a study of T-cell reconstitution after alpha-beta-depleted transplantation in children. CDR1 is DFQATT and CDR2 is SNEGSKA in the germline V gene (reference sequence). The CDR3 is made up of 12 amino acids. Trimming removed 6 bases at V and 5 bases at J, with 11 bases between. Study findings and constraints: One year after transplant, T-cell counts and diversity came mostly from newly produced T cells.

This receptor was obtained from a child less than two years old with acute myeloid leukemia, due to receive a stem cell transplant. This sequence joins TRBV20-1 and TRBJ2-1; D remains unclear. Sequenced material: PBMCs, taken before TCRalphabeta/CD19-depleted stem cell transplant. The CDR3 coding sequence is TGCAGTGCGGAGATTGGAAACAATGAGCAGTTCTTC. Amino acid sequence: CSAEIGNNEQFF.